A single sample is the source of the 4 T cell receptor beta chains below, sequenced in a study of cytomegalovirus exposure and HLA in healthy donors. Use of 60 Vbeta and 13 Jbeta primers characterized the PCR. Assay used: immunoSEQ multiplex PCR; TCRdb lists only in-frame clones, some missing. Of fewer than 150,000 clones in the sample, roughly 80% are singletons; the top ten hold under 4.5%. The material sequenced was PBMCs. The source of these receptors is a man in his forties in good health and CMV-seropositive.

This rearrangement joins TRBV5-6 to TRBJ1-2, with 10 bases identical to TRBD1. Germline CDR1 reads SGHDT; CDR2 reads YYEEEE. V dropped 3 bases and J dropped 5; count of bases not matched to a gene: 4. CDR3 length: 14 amino acids. The CDR3 DNA sequence: TGTGCCAGCAGCTGGGACAGGGGTGGGTATGGCTACACCTTC. Its protein is CASSWDRGGYGYTF.

This clone was seen once. The CDR3 reads CATRTGGPTTEAFF. CDR3 in DNA: TGCGCCACCAGGACGGGGGGCCCGACCACTGAAGCTTTCTTT. This sequence joins TRBV5-1 and TRBJ1-1, with D possibly TRBD1 on 6 matching bases. The germline gives CDR1 SGHRS, CDR2 YFSETQ. Between the trimmed V and J ends, which lost 9 bases and 4 bases, there was a span of 19 bases. CDR3 size: 14 residues.

This chain uses TRBV2 with TRBJ2-3; TRBD2 might be the D (5 bases). Looked up from germline, CDR1 is SNHLY and CDR2 is FYNNEI. This CDR3 comprises 12 residues. V was cut by 7 bases and J by 6 bases, with 11 bases left in between. The CDR3 nucleotides are TGTGCCAGCATCGGGGTTGGCGATACGCAGTATTTT. It encodes CASIGVGDTQYF.

The CDR3 sequence is CASSVRRGSPEAFF. As DNA, the CDR3 is TGTGCCAGCAGCGTAAGGCGGGGAAGTCCTGAAGCTTTCTTT. This chain uses TRBV13 with TRBJ1-1, with D unresolved. With 5 bases removed from V and 6 bases from J, the gap between germline ends came to 16 bases. The CDR3 contains 14 residues. The V gene's germline CDR1 is PRHDT and CDR2 FYEKMQ (reference sequence).